This TCR beta chain was observed in a study of long-term antiretroviral therapy in people with HIV (dated by TCRdb to between 2020 and 2023). Study-wide context: The earliest samples were collected about a decade before the 2015 WHO recommendation for immediate ART, when ART was typically delayed until CD4 counts fell. A total of fewer than 250 cryopreserved PBMC samples came from 30 adults with confirmed HIV infection and were collected serially over a mean of roughly 6 years (range 1-12). A retrospective serial study tested whether changes in peripheral blood TRB repertoire composition and diversity were associated with ART initiation and durable HIV suppression. No cross-contamination during QIAcube processing was seen in test extractions of a monoclonal T-cell line run alongside around 34 polyclonal samples. Among the 30 or so participants with HIV, more than ten were female.

Participants were included only if at least one PBMC sample before ART initiation and at least two post-ART samples were available. Every participant with HIV received treatment in the United States of America. Before DNA extraction, cryopreserved samples of about 0.95-11 million PBMC were thawed and then washed. At the time of the earliest PBMC sample, participants with HIV were aged between about 23 and 55 years. Each participant contributed PBMC samples from 1-4 timepoints before ART initiation and 2-8 timepoints after ART initiation, with a median of 7 samples. Serial HIV viral load, CD4+ T-cell count, ART history and demographic data were obtained for every participant. Genomic DNA was extracted from unsorted PBMC with a Qiagen kit on a QIAcube, processed in batches of 12 samples. From a lookup of the germline V gene, CDR1 and CDR2 are ENHRY and SYGVKD. The CDR3 sequence holds 14 residues, the cysteine and phenylalanine included. Only the CDR3 portion is preserved as DNA: 42 bases, with reading frame beginning at the first base. Relative to germline, V is 10 bases shorter and J is 4 bases shorter, with 20 bases between their ends.

Note on this clone: Its antigen has not been determined. No much larger clonotype is one base removed from it; base qualities were not supplied.

The immunoSEQ hsTCRB v3.0 assay was used at survey level resolution to sequence the TRB variable region. The target sequencing depth for TRB was about 40,000-55,000 T-cell genomes per sample. An Illumina MiSeq with a v3 150-cycle kit was used to sequence the pooled TRB libraries. Per the authors' processing: Repertoire analysis was run in R within a reproducible Nextflow workflow that covered QC, data transformation and analysis. LymphoSeq2, an R package for exploring AIRR-Seq data, was used to implement custom analyses. A few samples that yielded fewer than 5000 total TRB sequences were excluded, so that more than 150 HIV repertoires were analyzed. Among the 190 or so HIV repertoires that were kept, around 60 were collected before ART initiation and more than 120 were collected after ART initiation. Repertoires were downsampled to 5000 TRB nucleotide sequences, with summary statistics averaged over 100 downsampling iterations. Only TRB sequences with CDR3 regions of at least seven amino acids were retained for analysis. Diversity was assessed using a clonality score derived from Shannon entropy and using the Gini coefficient. In the repertoire networks, any two of the top 5000 CDR3 amino acid sequences were connected whenever the two sequences differed by an edit distance of one. GLIPH2 predicted antigen specificity groups and MHC restriction for TRB CDR3 amino acid sequences. To flag known associations with CMV, EBV, HIV or tissue antigens, CDR3 amino acid sequences were compared against VDJdb and McPAS-TCR. Pre-ART, post-ART and control groups were compared with Wilcoxon signed-rank tests and Holm-Bonferroni correction. TCRdb limited this immuneACCESS table to in-frame rearrangements with V and J called. A share of clones is missing; checked studies link under half to unresolved V genes, and the rest is unexplained. D and trimming were read from the DNA, whereas the V and J calls and clone size are those reported in that table. The sample records under 15,000 clones, over 60% of which are singletons. Clones ranked in the top ten supply approximately 20% of the sample.

Broader findings and caveats from the paper: Because PBMC availability was limited, only the TCR beta chain was sequenced, with no alpha chain pairing. The repertoire was dominated across all time points by expanded TRB clones identified before ART initiation, although this dominance was seen to fluctuate and to decrease in many PLHIV after ART. The samples span the years 2004 to 2017, and the ART regimens used at that time may not be as effective as current regimens. Because pre-ART samples had limited cell numbers, profiling was done on unsorted PBMC rather than on sorted CD4+ and CD8+ T cells. Starting ART was linked to a significant rise in TRB diversity, yet even with long-term ART the diversity remained significantly lower than in transplant donor controls. Inferences about post-ART repertoire changes were limited because no data were available on ART adherence, viral resistance or therapy changes. CDR3 length ranges in HIV repertoires were narrower than in controls, and network structure suggested an antigen-experienced repertoire with only a slight naive shift after ART.

The chain is made from TRBV10-3 and TRBJ2-7; the D gene could be TRBD1 or TRBD2, each one agreeing over 6 bases. The sample here was unsorted PBMCs, taken 0.5 years before starting antiretroviral therapy. The receptor was isolated from a woman aged 35 to 49 with HIV. For the CDR3, the sequence is CATRWGDTRYEQYF. The DNA is TGTGCCACCCGCTGGGGGGACACCCGATACGAGCAGTACTTC.